This TCR beta chain originates from a study of CD8+ T cells in alopecia areata. At the level of the study: Oral tofacitinib (5 to 10 mg twice daily) was administered to treated patients.

Details on this clone: What it binds is unknown.

Study-wide points: Scalp lesions, especially in alopecia totalis/universalis, had higher clonality than normal scalp.

Once RNA had been extracted, it was reverse transcribed into cDNA to act as the sequencing template. TCRdb's table, derived via immunoSEQ multiplex PCR, lists solely in-frame clones and lacks some. The sample has 100,000 to 150,000 clones; around 49% are singletons. Lesional scalp tissue (obtained by punch biopsy) and peripheral blood were collected from alopecia areata patients. Separation by sorting yielded CD4+ and CD8+ T cells from PBMCs. Trimming cost V 5 bases and J 3 bases, with 16 bases left between them. CDR3 length: 15 amino acids. Germline V gene sequence: CDR1 SEHNR, CDR2 FQNEAQ (reference sequence).

The material sequenced was CD8+ T cells sorted from blood, taken at week 0. This clonotype was sampled from a human donor with alopecia areata. This chain connects TRBV7-9 to TRBJ2-5, with D tentatively TRBD1 (6 bases). The CDR3 DNA follows: TGTGCCAGCAGCGACAGACTTTGGGACAAAGAGACCCAGTACTTC. Residues: CASSDRLWDKETQYF.